This is a list of T cell receptor beta chains from one sample in a study of cytomegalovirus exposure and HLA in healthy donors. Using immunoSEQ multiplex PCR, the repertoire was profiled, and TCRdb retains in-frame clones only, with some absent. The data show some 140,000 clones, 65% to 80% seen once. Sequenced sample: PBMCs. All receptors come from a human donor in good health. Each CDR3 is given with its conserved first and last residue. The D gene is left open where the match is weak. Clone size is shown for a subset of rows, as once, few, many or a class of expanded clone.

J gene: TRBJ1-1; D gene: TRBD1; clone size: .; V gene: TRBV6-5; CDR3 protein: CASSPGTGTNTEAFF; CDR3 DNA: TGTGCCAGCAGCCCCGGGACAGGGACGAACACTGAAGCTTTCTTT
J gene: TRBJ2-1; D gene: TRBD2; clone size: .; V gene: TRBV7-2; CDR3 protein: CASSLDSGYNEQFF; CDR3 DNA: TGTGCCAGCAGCTTGGATAGCGGGTACAATGAGCAGTTCTTC
J gene: TRBJ2-1; D gene: .; clone size: .; V gene: TRBV11-1; CDR3 protein: CASSFGGPNEQFF; CDR3 DNA: TGTGCCAGCAGCTTCGGGGGTCCCAATGAGCAGTTCTTC
J gene: TRBJ2-3; D gene: TRBD2; clone size: .; V gene: TRBV5-1; CDR3 protein: CASSPLAGGPRDTQYF; CDR3 DNA: TGCGCCAGCAGCCCGCTAGCGGGAGGGCCACGAGATACGCAGTATTTT
J gene: TRBJ2-1; D gene: .; clone size: .; V gene: TRBV5-1; CDR3 protein: CASSLAPGLRTEQFF; CDR3 DNA: TGCGCCAGCAGCTTGGCCCCGGGACTGCGTACGGAGCAGTTCTTC
J gene: TRBJ1-2; D gene: .; clone size: .; V gene: TRBV9; CDR3 protein: CASSVGGGSDSHGYTF; CDR3 DNA: TGTGCCAGCAGCGTAGGGGGGGGCTCGGACTCGCATGGCTACACCTTC
J gene: TRBJ1-1; D gene: .; clone size: .; V gene: TRBV7-3; CDR3 protein: CASSPGGGTEAFF; CDR3 DNA: TGTGCCAGCAGTCCCGGGGGGGGCACTGAAGCTTTCTTT
J gene: TRBJ2-2; D gene: TRBD2; clone size: once; V gene: TRBV11-3; CDR3 protein: CASSNPGGGRLTGELFF; CDR3 DNA: TGTGCCAGCAGCAACCCCGGCGGGGGGAGATTGACCGGGGAGCTGTTTTTT
J gene: TRBJ2-3; D gene: .; clone size: .; V gene: TRBV9; CDR3 protein: CASSSEGRPDTQYF; CDR3 DNA: TGTGCCAGCAGTTCGGAGGGCCGCCCAGATACGCAGTATTTT
J gene: TRBJ1-4; D gene: .; clone size: .; V gene: TRBV7-9; CDR3 protein: CASSAPRSGEKLFF; CDR3 DNA: TGTGCCAGCAGCGCCCCAAGGTCAGGGGAAAAACTGTTTTTT
J gene: TRBJ2-2; D gene: .; clone size: .; V gene: TRBV4-1; CDR3 protein: CASRNPTANTGELFF; CDR3 DNA: TGCGCCAGCAGAAATCCTACTGCGAACACCGGGGAGCTGTTTTTT
J gene: TRBJ2-5; D gene: TRBD1; clone size: .; V gene: TRBV7-9; CDR3 protein: CASSSRLQGDQETQYF; CDR3 DNA: TGTGCCAGCAGCTCCAGATTACAGGGGGATCAAGAGACCCAGTACTTC
J gene: TRBJ2-3; D gene: TRBD1; clone size: .; V gene: TRBV11-3; CDR3 protein: CASRHGQGNTDTQYF; CDR3 DNA: TGTGCCAGCAGACACGGACAGGGAAACACAGATACGCAGTATTTT
J gene: TRBJ2-7; D gene: TRBD1; clone size: .; V gene: TRBV6-5; CDR3 protein: CASSQQGSHYEQYF; CDR3 DNA: TGTGCCAGCAGCCAACAGGGGTCCCACTACGAGCAGTACTTC
J gene: TRBJ2-1; D gene: .; clone size: .; V gene: TRBV29-1; CDR3 protein: CSAYYNEQFF; CDR3 DNA: TGCAGCGCTTACTACAATGAGCAGTTCTTC
J gene: TRBJ2-5; D gene: .; clone size: .; V gene: TRBV7-7; CDR3 protein: CASSLDFRETQYF; CDR3 DNA: TGTGCTAGCAGCTTAGACTTCCGTGAGACCCAGTACTTC
J gene: TRBJ2-7; D gene: .; clone size: .; V gene: TRBV2; CDR3 protein: CASSDLLGEQYF; CDR3 DNA: TGTGCCAGCAGCGATCTCCTGGGCGAGCAGTACTTC
J gene: TRBJ2-2; D gene: TRBD2; clone size: .; V gene: TRBV28; CDR3 protein: CASSPPGGRAGELFF; CDR3 DNA: TGTGCCAGCAGTCCCCCGGGGGGGAGGGCCGGGGAGCTGTTTTTT
J gene: TRBJ2-1; D gene: TRBD2; clone size: once; V gene: TRBV4-2; CDR3 protein: CASSQDAIAGGHSYNEQFF; CDR3 DNA: TGTGCCAGCAGCCAAGATGCAATAGCGGGAGGTCACTCCTACAATGAGCAGTTCTTC
J gene: TRBJ2-3; D gene: .; clone size: once; V gene: TRBV10-3; CDR3 protein: CAISVTGAGTDTQYF; CDR3 DNA: TGTGCCATCAGTGTTACGGGAGCGGGTACAGATACGCAGTATTTT
J gene: TRBJ2-7; D gene: .; clone size: .; V gene: TRBV10-3; CDR3 protein: CAIGGLEDEQYF; CDR3 DNA: TGTGCCATCGGGGGACTGGAGGACGAGCAGTACTTC
J gene: TRBJ2-2; D gene: .; clone size: .; V gene: TRBV18; CDR3 protein: CASSGLDPNTGELFF; CDR3 DNA: TGTGCCAGCTCCGGACTGGATCCGAACACCGGGGAGCTGTTTTTT